This T cell receptor (beta chain) is from a study of blood T cells in healthy people across ages. Combining a sample-barcoded 5' primer with a J-beta primer mix, a second PCR ran for about 7 to 11 cycles. TCRdb used MiXCR to reprocess the 5' RACE reads, holding one entry per CDR3 protein. Found here are about 760,000 distinct CDR3 sequences, around three fifths of them singletons; the top ten hold about 26%. This clonotype was seen only a few times. Its antigen is as yet unknown. V was shortened by 4 bases and J by 5 bases, with 11 bases between the two germline ends. The CDR3 runs 13 residues. Staff drew roughly 10 milliliters of peripheral blood from each donor. Study-level points and caveats: Naive CD4+ cell counts and diversity both ran higher in long-lived than in aged donors.

The sequencing input was blood. The clonotype was recovered from a man in his forties or fifties in good health. The chain joins TRBV12-3 or TRBV12-4 to TRBJ2-5; perhaps TRBD1 as D (5 bases). CDR3 region: CASSSQGMETQYF. The CDR3 bases are TGTGCCAGCAGTTCCCAGGGCATGGAGACCCAGTACTTC.